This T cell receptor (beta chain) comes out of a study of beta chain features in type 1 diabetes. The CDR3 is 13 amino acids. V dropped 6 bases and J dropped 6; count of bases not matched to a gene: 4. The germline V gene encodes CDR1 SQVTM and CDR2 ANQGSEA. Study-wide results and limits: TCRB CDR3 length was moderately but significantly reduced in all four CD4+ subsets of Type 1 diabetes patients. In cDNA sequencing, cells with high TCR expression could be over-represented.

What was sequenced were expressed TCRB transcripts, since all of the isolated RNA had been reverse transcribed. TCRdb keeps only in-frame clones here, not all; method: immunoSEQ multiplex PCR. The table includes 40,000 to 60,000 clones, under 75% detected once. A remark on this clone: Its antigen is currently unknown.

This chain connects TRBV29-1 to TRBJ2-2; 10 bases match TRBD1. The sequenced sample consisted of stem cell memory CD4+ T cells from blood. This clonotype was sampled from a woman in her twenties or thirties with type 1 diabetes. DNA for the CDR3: TGCAGCGTGCCGACAGGGGGCCCCGGGGAGCTGTTTTTT. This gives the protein CSVPTGGPGELFF.